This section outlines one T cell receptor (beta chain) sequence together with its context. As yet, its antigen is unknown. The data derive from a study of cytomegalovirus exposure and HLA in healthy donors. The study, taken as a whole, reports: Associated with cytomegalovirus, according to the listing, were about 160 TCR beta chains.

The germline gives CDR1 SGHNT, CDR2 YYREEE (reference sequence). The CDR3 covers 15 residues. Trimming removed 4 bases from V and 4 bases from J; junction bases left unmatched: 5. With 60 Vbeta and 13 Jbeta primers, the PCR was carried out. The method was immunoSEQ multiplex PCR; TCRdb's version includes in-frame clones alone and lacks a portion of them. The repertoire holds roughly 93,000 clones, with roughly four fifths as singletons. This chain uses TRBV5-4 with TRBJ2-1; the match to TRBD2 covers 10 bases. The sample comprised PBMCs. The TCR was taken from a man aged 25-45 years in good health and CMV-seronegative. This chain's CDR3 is CASSPAGGQYNEQFF. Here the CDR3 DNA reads TGTGCCAGCAGCCCAGCGGGAGGGCAATACAATGAGCAGTTCTTC.